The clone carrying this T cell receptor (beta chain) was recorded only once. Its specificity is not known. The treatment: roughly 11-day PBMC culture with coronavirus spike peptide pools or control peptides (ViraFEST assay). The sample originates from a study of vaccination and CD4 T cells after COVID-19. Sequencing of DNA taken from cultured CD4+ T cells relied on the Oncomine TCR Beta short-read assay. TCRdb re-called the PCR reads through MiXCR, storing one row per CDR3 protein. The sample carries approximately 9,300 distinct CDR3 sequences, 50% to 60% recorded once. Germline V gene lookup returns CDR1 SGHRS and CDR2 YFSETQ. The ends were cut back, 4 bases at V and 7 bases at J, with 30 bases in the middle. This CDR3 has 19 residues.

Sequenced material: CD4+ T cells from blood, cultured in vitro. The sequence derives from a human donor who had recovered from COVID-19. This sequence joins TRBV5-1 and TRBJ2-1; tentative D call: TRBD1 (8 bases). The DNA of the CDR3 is TGCGCCAGCAGCCCGACAGGGGTCTATGTGGGAGGGGCCGGAAATGAGCAGTTCTTC. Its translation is CASSPTGVYVGGAGNEQFF.